The 29 T cell receptor beta chains presented below share a single source sample, sequenced in a study of cytomegalovirus exposure and HLA in healthy donors. TCRdb keeps only in-frame clones here, not all; method: immunoSEQ multiplex PCR. The sample includes about 110,000 clones, around 85% of them seen just once. What was sequenced was PBMCs. These receptors all stem from a woman younger than 35 in good health and CMV-seronegative.

A few counts support this clone. V gene TRBV28 combines with J gene TRBJ1-2; 7 bases match TRBD1. J gave up 4 bases and V 6 bases, and 14 bases lay outside the gene matches. CDR3 length equals 16 residues. Germline assignment: CDR1 MDHEN and CDR2 SYDVKM. CDR3 sequence reads: CASSPVVTGYPYGYTF. In DNA, the CDR3 is TGTGCCAGCAGCCCGGTGGTGACAGGGTACCCCTATGGCTACACCTTC.

The V and J genes are TRBV5-1 and TRBJ1-2; no firm D call. The CDR3 runs 13 residues. Germline lookup yields CDR1 SGHRS and CDR2 YFSETQ. Deletions cut 0 bases from V and 6 bases from J, with 9 bases between. The CDR3 DNA reads TGCGCCAGCAGCTTGGGAGGGTGGAATGGCTACACCTTC. It translates to CASSLGGWNGYTF.

The gene calls are TRBV27 and TRBJ2-1; TRBD2 matches 8 bases. Germline loops: CDR1 MNHEY, CDR2 SMNVEV (reference sequence). V lost 5 bases and J lost 7; bases outside the gene matches: 13. The length of the CDR3 is 16 residues. CDR3 bases: TGTGCCAGCAGTATAAGACTAGCGTTAGGTTTAAATGAGCAGTTCTTC. Translation: CASSIRLALGLNEQFF.

This clone was counted a single time. This chain connects TRBV30 to TRBJ1-1; D is ambiguous. The CDR3 contains 11 residues. In germline, CDR1 is GTSNPN, CDR2 SVGIG (reference sequence). With 5 bases removed from V and 4 bases from J, the gap between germline ends came to 8 bases. The CDR3 here is CAWVGGTEAFF. CDR3 sequence (DNA): TGTGCCTGGGTAGGAGGCACTGAAGCTTTCTTT.

V usage is TRBV10-1 and J usage is TRBJ1-4, with 7 bases that match TRBD1. The CDR3 consists of 18 residues. Germline values: CDR1 WNHNN, CDR2 SYGVQD (reference sequence). V trimming: 5 bases; J trimming: 5 bases; junction bases outside the gene matches: 17. The CDR3 DNA sequence: TGCGCCAGCAGTACGACAGGGCAGGTCGCGGACGACAATGAAAAACTGTTTTTT. This translates into CASSTTGQVADDNEKLFF.

The rearrangement uses TRBV4-2 and TRBJ2-3; D unclear. Germline V gene sequence: CDR1 LGHNA, CDR2 YNFKEQ. This CDR3 region has 14 residues. The V end lost 0 bases, the J end lost 6 bases, and 10 bases lay between the germline ends. The CDR3 here is CASSQEESYDTQYF. CDR3 nucleotides: TGTGCCAGCAGCCAAGAGGAGTCCTATGATACGCAGTATTTT.

The chain has TRBV5-6 and TRBJ2-7, with D uncertain. Germline CDR1 SGHDT, CDR2 YYEEEE. V dropped 4 bases and J dropped 4 bases, with 12 bases sitting between them. This CDR3 contains 13 residues. The DNA for the CDR3 is TGTGCCAGCAGCCTCCTTCAACAATACGAGCAGTACTTC. Translation gives CASSLLQQYEQYF.

This rearrangement joins TRBV5-4 to TRBJ1-1; tentatively, D is TRBD1 (5 bases). Trimming shortened V by 5 bases and J by 5 bases, and 10 bases separated the two germline ends. The CDR3 is 12 residues long. Germline values: CDR1 SGHNT, CDR2 YYREEE (reference sequence). The CDR3 here is CASSFRGTEAFF. The CDR3 region has the DNA TGTGCCAGCAGTTTTAGGGGTACTGAAGCTTTCTTT.

The chain uses TRBV5-1 and TRBJ2-5; 8 bases agree with TRBD2. Germline V gene lookup returns CDR1 SGHRS and CDR2 YFSETQ. The CDR3 sequence is 16 residues long. V trimming: 5 bases; J trimming: 4 bases; junction bases outside the gene matches: 13. The CDR3 loop is CASRAILAATVETQYF. CDR3 nucleotide sequence: TGCGCCAGCAGGGCGATACTAGCGGCCACGGTAGAGACCCAGTACTTC.

This chain connects TRBV30 to TRBJ2-7, with TRBD1 matching over 7 bases. The CDR3 loop spans 15 amino acids. Unmatched junction bases numbered 10, after V lost 2 bases and J lost 3 bases. Germline V CDR1 and CDR2: GTSNPN, SVGIG (reference sequence). CDR3 bases: TGTGCCTGGAGTACTTATAAGACAGGGCTCTACGAGCAGTACTTC. Protein sequence: CAWSTYKTGLYEQYF. Using reference TRBV30 and TRBJ2-7 for the parts outside the CDR3, the full variable domain is SQTIHQWPATLVQPVGSPLSLECTVEGTSNPNLYWYRQAAGRGLQLLFYSVGIGQISSEVPQNLSASRPQDRQFILSSKKLLLSDSGFYLCAWSTYKTGLYEQYFGPGTRLTVT.

CDR3 residues: CASSSSSGGEVYGYTF. Written as DNA, the CDR3 is TGTGCCAGCTCATCATCCTCAGGGGGCGAGGTCTATGGCTACACCTTC. V is TRBV18 and J is TRBJ1-2; 8 bases line up with TRBD1. J gave up 4 bases and V 5 bases, and 12 bases lay outside the gene matches. The CDR3 runs to 16 residues. Germline loops: CDR1 KGHSH, CDR2 LQKENI.

J is TRBJ1-1 and V is TRBV30; D possibly corresponds to TRBD1 (5 bases). Germline lookup yields CDR1 GTSNPN and CDR2 SVGIG (reference sequence). V was clipped by 5 bases and J by 6 bases, with 16 bases between them. The CDR3 has 13 residues. This CDR3 reads CAWLPGFVAEAFF. CDR3 in DNA: TGTGCCTGGTTACCAGGGTTTGTGGCTGAAGCTTTCTTT.

V usage is TRBV7-2 and J usage is TRBJ1-6; tentative D call: TRBD1 (5 bases). CDR1 and CDR2 (germline): SGHTA, FQGNSA. Trimming cost V 1 base and J 12 bases, with 16 bases left between them. The CDR3 loop spans 15 amino acids. CDR3 residues: CASSLGTGGTLPLHF. DNA for the CDR3: TGTGCCAGCAGCTTAGGGACTGGAGGGACTTTACCCCTCCACTTT.

The chain is built from TRBV6-1 and TRBJ1-5; no reliable D call. Trimming pared 3 bases from V and 3 bases from J, leaving 9 bases between. The germline gives CDR1 MNHNS, CDR2 SASEGT. This CDR3 contains 14 residues. The chain's CDR3 is CASSDAAFNQPQHF. DNA of the CDR3: TGTGCCAGCAGTGATGCAGCGTTCAATCAGCCCCAGCATTTT.

V usage is TRBV4-1 and J usage is TRBJ1-4; a possible D gene is TRBD1 (5 bases). Trimming took 4 bases from V and 0 from J, leaving 9 bases between them. Germline assignment: CDR1 MGHRA and CDR2 YSYEKL. The CDR3 is made up of 15 amino acids. CDR3 residues: CASSRAGATNEKLFF. CDR3 nucleotide sequence: TGCGCCAGCAGCCGGGCGGGGGCAACTAATGAAAAACTGTTTTTT.

This clone was seen more than once but under ten times. The chain carries TRBV11-2 and TRBJ1-1; maybe TRBD1 (5 bases). Germline values: CDR1 SGHAT, CDR2 FQNNGV. Between the trimmed V and J ends, which lost 3 bases and 1 base, there was a span of 6 bases. The CDR3 runs to 13 residues. The CDR3: CASSFDRNTEAFF. In nucleotides, the CDR3 is TGTGCCAGCAGCTTCGACAGGAACACTGAAGCTTTCTTT.

The chain recombines TRBV13 with TRBJ2-7; 10 nucleotides match TRBD1. The V segment lost 2 bases and the J segment 5 bases; nucleotides outside the gene matches: 6. This CDR3 region has 15 residues. The V gene's germline CDR1 is PRHDT and CDR2 FYEKMQ (reference sequence). CDR3 in amino acids: CASSLPGQGINEQYF. In nucleotides, the CDR3 is TGTGCCAGCAGCTTACCGGGACAGGGGATCAACGAGCAGTACTTC.

The V and J genes are TRBV7-2 and TRBJ1-5; the D gene is possibly TRBD1 (5 bases). Germline V gives CDR1 SGHTA, CDR2 FQGNSA. Trimming cost V 6 bases and J 2 bases, with 14 bases left between them. The CDR3 extends over 15 amino acids. CDR3 sequence: CASRLQGYGNQPQHF. CDR3 DNA: TGTGCCAGCAGGTTGCAGGGCTATGGCAATCAGCCCCAGCATTTT.

In its sample, this clone was seen a few times. CDR3 residues: CASSAQGSNQPQHF. CDR3 in DNA: TGTGCCAGCAGCGCACAGGGTTCCAATCAGCCCCAGCATTTT. This rearrangement joins TRBV7-8 to TRBJ1-5; TRBD1 is a possible D gene (6 bases). Trimming took off 5 bases at V and 3 bases at J, with 11 bases between the two ends. CDR3 length equals 14 residues. Germline CDR1 and CDR2: SGHVS and FQNEAQ.

The chain combines TRBV5-1 with TRBJ1-2; 9 nucleotides align to TRBD1. The trim removed 4 bases at V and 8 bases at J, leaving 6 bases unmatched. The CDR3 runs to 13 residues. From germline, CDR1 is SGHRS and CDR2 YFSETQ. Here the CDR3 DNA reads TGCGCCAGCAGCGCTACAGGGGGCAGAGGCTACACCTTC. It encodes CASSATGGRGYTF.

This sequence joins TRBV5-6 and TRBJ2-5, with TRBD2 matching 7 bases. The J segment lost 5 bases and the V segment lost 5 bases, leaving 9 bases of the junction unmatched. The CDR3 covers 14 residues. Germline V gene data show CDR1 as SGHDT and CDR2 as YYEEEE. This CDR3 is CASRLGGGRETQYF. As DNA, the CDR3 is TGTGCCAGCAGGCTGGGGGGGGGACGCGAGACCCAGTACTTC.

The V and J genes are TRBV21-1 and TRBJ2-2; no check of the table's D call, TRBD1, against the DNA was made. TRBV21-1 is assigned pseudogene status. The CDR3 is made up of 18 amino acids. In DNA form, the CDR3 reads TGTGCCAGCAGCAAATGGGCCGAGTGGGACAGGGGGGGACGGGAGCTGTTTTTT. Protein product: CASSKWAEWDRGGRELFF.

The chain is built from TRBV13 and TRBJ2-1, with 13 bases that match TRBD2. V gave up 4 bases and J gave up 10 bases; unmatched junction bases: 10. This CDR3 is 16 amino acids long. Germline loops: CDR1 PRHDT, CDR2 FYEKMQ (reference sequence). The CDR3 here is CASSSKLAGGPREQFF. The DNA of the CDR3 is TGTGCCAGCAGCTCAAAACTAGCGGGGGGGCCGAGGGAGCAGTTCTTC. The full variable domain, its missing parts supplied by reference TRBV13 and TRBJ2-1, is AAGVIQSPRHLIKEKRETATLKCYPIPRHDTVYWYQQGPGQDPQFLISFYEKMQSDKGSIPDRFSAQQFSDYHSELNMSSLELGDSALYFCASSSKLAGGPREQFFGPGTRLTVL.

The J gene is TRBJ1-2, the V gene TRBV12-5; D gene ambiguous. The CDR3 extends over 13 amino acids. Per germline, CDR1 LGHNT and CDR2 FRNRAP. V was trimmed by 3 bases and J by 6 bases, leaving 11 bases between them. CDR3 nucleotide sequence: TGTGCTAGTGGTTTTGGGCGGGTTAATGGCTACACCTTC. Translating it yields CASGFGRVNGYTF.

The J gene is TRBJ2-7, the V gene TRBV5-1; D is possibly TRBD1 (6 bases). Per germline, CDR1 SGHRS and CDR2 YFSETQ. Trimming pared 1 base from V and 2 bases from J, leaving 13 bases between. The CDR3 extends over 15 amino acids. CDR3 coding DNA: TGCGCCAGCAGCTTGATACTCGCAGGGGCCTACGAGCAGTACTTC. Protein: CASSLILAGAYEQYF.

This clone was observed once. This rearrangement joins TRBV4-1 to TRBJ1-4; D not certain. Between the trimmed V and J ends, which lost 2 bases and 5 bases, there was a span of 12 bases. Germline CDR1 MGHRA, CDR2 YSYEKL. The CDR3 covers 15 residues. The CDR3 is CASSQTSGWNEKLFF. The CDR3 nucleotides read TGCGCCAGCAGCCAAACTTCAGGCTGGAATGAAAAACTGTTTTTT.

The CDR3 region has the DNA TGTGCCAGCAGTGCCCGACTGGGACAGACGGCGTCCAAAAACATTCAGTACTTC. Its translation is CASSARLGQTASKNIQYF. The J gene is TRBJ2-4, the V gene TRBV6-1; the match to TRBD1 covers 7 bases. J gave up 2 bases and V 4 bases, and 14 bases lay outside the gene matches. The CDR3 spans 18 residues. Germline V lookup: CDR1 MNHNS, CDR2 SASEGT.

This clone has a single count. The chain couples TRBV30 to TRBJ2-2; 7 bases map to TRBD1. Germline V lookup: CDR1 GTSNPN, CDR2 SVGIG (reference sequence). Trimming removed 3 bases from V and 4 bases from J; junction bases left unmatched: 2. CDR3 size: 13 residues. The DNA of the CDR3 is TGTGCCTGGAGCCACAGGGGCACCGGGGAGCTGTTTTTT. Amino acids: CAWSHRGTGELFF.

The chain has TRBV11-2 and TRBJ2-7, with a weak D call TRBD1 (7 bases). This CDR3 region has 17 residues. V lost 5 bases to trimming and J lost 4 bases, with 24 bases between them. Per the germline V gene, CDR1 is SGHAT and CDR2 is FQNNGV. CDR3 region: CASSPGGLGWGRYEQYF. The CDR3 DNA reads as TGTGCCAGCAGCCCAGGGGGGCTAGGTTGGGGGAGGTACGAGCAGTACTTC.